This T cell receptor (beta chain) comes out of a study of CD8 T cells in ankylosing spondylitis. Study conclusions and caveats: Ankylosing spondylitis blood seemed to carry a telltale TCR beta motif made of several highly homologous variants. Previously reported in reactive arthritis synovial fluid and blood were some of the motif variants. Reported data indicate significant enrichment of disease-linked clones within matched ankylosing spondylitis synovial fluid.

In TCRdb, the 5' RACE reads were re-called with MiXCR into one record per CDR3 protein. The top ten clones hold 15% of a sample with about 150,000 distinct CDR3 sequences, under 55% of them seen once. Points on this clonotype: Antigen unknown.

CDR1 and CDR2 (germline): MDHEN, SYDVKM. This CDR3 has 13 amino acids. V was clipped by 3 bases and J by 4 bases, with 9 bases between them. This receptor was identified in a male donor with ankylosing spondylitis. The rearrangement joins TRBV28 to TRBJ1-2; tentatively, D is TRBD1 (5 bases). The sample comprised synovial fluid, either unsorted or a sorted T cell fraction (not recorded which). The CDR3 protein is CASSFQGVYGYTF. The CDR3 region has the DNA TGTGCCAGCAGTTTTCAGGGAGTCTATGGCTACACCTTC.